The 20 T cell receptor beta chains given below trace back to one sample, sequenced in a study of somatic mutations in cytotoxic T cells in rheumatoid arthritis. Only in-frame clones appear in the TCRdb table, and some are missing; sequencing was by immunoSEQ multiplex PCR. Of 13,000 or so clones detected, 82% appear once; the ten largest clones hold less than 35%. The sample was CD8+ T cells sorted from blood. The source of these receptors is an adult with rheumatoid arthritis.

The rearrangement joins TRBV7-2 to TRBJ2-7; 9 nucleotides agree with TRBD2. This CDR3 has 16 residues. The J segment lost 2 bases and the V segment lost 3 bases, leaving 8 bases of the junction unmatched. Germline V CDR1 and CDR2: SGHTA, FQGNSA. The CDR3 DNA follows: TGTGCCAGCAGCTTGGAGACTAGCGGTTACACCTACGAGCAGTACTTC. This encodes CASSLETSGYTYEQYF.

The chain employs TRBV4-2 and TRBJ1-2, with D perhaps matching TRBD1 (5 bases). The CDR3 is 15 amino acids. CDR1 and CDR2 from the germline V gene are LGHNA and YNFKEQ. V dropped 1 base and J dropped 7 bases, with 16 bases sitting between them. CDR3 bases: TGTGCCAGCAGCCAAGGGGAGGACGGGGGGGTTGGCTACACCTTC. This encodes CASSQGEDGGVGYTF.

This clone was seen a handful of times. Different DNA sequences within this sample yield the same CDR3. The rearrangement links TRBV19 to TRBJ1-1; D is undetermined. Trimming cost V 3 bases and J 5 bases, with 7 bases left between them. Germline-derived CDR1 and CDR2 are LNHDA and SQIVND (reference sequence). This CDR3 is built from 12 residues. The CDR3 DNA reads TGTGCCAGTAGTATTGGGAATACTGAAGCTTTCTTT. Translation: CASSIGNTEAFF.

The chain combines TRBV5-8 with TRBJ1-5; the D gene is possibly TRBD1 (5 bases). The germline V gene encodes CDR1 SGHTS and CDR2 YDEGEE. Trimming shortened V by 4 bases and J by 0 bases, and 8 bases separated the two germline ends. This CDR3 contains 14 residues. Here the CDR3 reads CASSQDISNQPQHF. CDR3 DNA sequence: TGTGCCAGCAGCCAGGACATTAGCAATCAGCCCCAGCATTTT.

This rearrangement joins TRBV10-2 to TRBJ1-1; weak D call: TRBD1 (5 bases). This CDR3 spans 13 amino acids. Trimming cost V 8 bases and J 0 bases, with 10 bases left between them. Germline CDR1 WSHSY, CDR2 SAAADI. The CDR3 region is CASSGTVNTEAFF. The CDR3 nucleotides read TGCGCCAGCTCAGGGACGGTGAACACTGAAGCTTTCTTT.

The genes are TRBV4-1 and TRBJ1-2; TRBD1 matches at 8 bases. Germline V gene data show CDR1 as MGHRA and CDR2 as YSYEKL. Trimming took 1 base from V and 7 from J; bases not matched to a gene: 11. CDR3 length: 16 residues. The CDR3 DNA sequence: TGCGCCAGCAGCCAAGTCGACCGGGACAGGAGTTCTGGCTACACCTTC. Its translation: CASSQVDRDRSSGYTF.

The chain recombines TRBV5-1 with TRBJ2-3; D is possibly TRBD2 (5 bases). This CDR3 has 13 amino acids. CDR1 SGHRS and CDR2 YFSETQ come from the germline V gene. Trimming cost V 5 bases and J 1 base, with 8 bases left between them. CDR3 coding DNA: TGCGCCAGCAGTAGCGATGGCACAGATACGCAGTATTTT. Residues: CASSSDGTDTQYF.

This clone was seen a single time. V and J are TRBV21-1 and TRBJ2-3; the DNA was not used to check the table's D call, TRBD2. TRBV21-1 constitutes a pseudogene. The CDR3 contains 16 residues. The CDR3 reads CASRETSSGSTDTQYF. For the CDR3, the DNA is TGTGCCAGCCGGGAAACCTCTAGCGGAAGCACAGATACGCAGTATTTT.

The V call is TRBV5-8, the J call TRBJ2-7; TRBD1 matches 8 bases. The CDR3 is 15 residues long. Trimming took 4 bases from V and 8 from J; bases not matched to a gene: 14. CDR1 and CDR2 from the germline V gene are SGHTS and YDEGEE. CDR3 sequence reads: CASSPLPDRVGKQYF. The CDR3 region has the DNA TGTGCCAGCAGCCCGCTCCCGGACAGGGTTGGCAAGCAGTACTTC.

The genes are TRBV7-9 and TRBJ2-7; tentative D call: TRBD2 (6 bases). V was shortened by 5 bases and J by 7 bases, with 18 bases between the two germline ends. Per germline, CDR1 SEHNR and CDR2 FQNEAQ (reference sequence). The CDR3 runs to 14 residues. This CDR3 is CASSLEALSGEQYF. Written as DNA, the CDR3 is TGTGCCAGCAGCCTAGAGGCGCTTAGCGGAGAGCAGTACTTC.

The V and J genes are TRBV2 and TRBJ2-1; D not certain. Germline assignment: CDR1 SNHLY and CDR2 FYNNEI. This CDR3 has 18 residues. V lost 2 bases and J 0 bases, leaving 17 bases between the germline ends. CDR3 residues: CASSELIGSLSSYNEQFF. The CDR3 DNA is TGTGCCAGCAGTGAATTAATTGGGTCGCTGAGCTCCTACAATGAGCAGTTCTTC.

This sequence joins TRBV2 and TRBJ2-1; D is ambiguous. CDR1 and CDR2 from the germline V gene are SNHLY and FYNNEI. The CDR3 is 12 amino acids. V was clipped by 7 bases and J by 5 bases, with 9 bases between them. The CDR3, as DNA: TGTGCCAGCAAGGGATCGGACAATGAGCAGTTCTTC. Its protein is CASKGSDNEQFF.

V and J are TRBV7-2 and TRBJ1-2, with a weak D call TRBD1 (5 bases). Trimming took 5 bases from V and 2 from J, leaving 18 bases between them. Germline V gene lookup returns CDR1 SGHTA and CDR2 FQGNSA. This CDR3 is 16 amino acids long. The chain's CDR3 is CASSPPRGGANYGYTF. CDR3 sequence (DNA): TGTGCCAGCAGCCCCCCGAGGGGAGGGGCGAACTATGGCTACACCTTC.

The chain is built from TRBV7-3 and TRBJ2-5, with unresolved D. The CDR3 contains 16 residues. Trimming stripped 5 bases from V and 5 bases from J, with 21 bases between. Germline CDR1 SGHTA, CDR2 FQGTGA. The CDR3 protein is CASSAGASQTWETQYF. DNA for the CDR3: TGTGCCAGCAGCGCCGGAGCCTCACAGACCTGGGAGACCCAGTACTTC. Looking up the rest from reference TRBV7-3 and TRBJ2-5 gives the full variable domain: GAGVSQTPSNKVTEKGKYVELRCDPISGHTALYWYRQSLGQGPEFLIYFQGTGAADDSGLPNDRFFAVRPEGSVSTLKIQRTERGDSAVYLCASSAGASQTWETQYFGPGTRLLVL.

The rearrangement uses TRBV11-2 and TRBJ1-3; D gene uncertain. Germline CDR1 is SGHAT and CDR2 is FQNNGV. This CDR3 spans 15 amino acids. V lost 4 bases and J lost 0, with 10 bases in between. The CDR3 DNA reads TGTGCCAGCAGCTCGATACGGACCTCTGGAAACACCATATATTTT. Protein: CASSSIRTSGNTIYF.

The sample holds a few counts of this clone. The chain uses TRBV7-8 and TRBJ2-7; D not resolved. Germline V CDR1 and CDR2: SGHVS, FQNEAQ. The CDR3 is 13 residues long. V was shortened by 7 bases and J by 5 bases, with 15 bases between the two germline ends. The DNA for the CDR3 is TGTGCCAGCACCTTCGGCCTGGGTAACGAGCAGTACTTC. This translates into CASTFGLGNEQYF.

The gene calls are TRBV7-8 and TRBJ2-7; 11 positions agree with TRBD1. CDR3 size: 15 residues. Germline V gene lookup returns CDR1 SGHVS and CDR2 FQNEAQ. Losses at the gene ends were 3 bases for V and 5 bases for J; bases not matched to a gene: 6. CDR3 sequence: CASSFSGQGVNEQYF. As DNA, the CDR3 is TGTGCCAGCAGCTTTTCGGGACAGGGGGTTAACGAGCAGTACTTC.

The CDR3 DNA reads as TGTGCCAGCAGACCGCTGAGACCGCAGAACACCGGGGAGCTGTTTTTT. Encoded protein: CASRPLRPQNTGELFF. V and J are TRBV27 and TRBJ2-2, with unresolved D. The CDR3 sequence is 16 residues long. Germline CDR1 reads MNHEY; CDR2 reads SMNVEV (reference sequence). Trimming stripped 6 bases from V and 1 base from J, with 15 bases between.

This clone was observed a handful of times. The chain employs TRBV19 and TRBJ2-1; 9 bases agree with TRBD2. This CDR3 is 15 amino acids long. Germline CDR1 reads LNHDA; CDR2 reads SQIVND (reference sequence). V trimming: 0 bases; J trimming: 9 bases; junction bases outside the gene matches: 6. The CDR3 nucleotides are TGTGCCAGTAGTATAGAAGGTAGCGGGGGCCCTGAGCAGTTCTTC. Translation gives CASSIEGSGGPEQFF.

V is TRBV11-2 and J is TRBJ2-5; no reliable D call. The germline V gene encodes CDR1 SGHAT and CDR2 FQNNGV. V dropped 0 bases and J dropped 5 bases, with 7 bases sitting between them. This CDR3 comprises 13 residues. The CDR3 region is CASSLDNLETQYF. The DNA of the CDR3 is TGTGCCAGCAGCTTAGATAATCTGGAGACCCAGTACTTC.